The source of this T cell receptor beta chain is a study of blood T cell repertoires in COVID-19. Method: immunoSEQ multiplex PCR; TCRdb's copy keeps in-frame clones and lacks some. Of 90,000 to 100,000 clones listed, about 81% are singletons. V shed 2 bases and J shed 2 bases, with 16 bases lying between them. This CDR3 spans 16 amino acids. Germline values: CDR1 GTSNPN, CDR2 SVGIG (reference sequence). The sequence came from an older woman with acute or convalescent COVID-19. The V call is TRBV30, the J call TRBJ1-3; no clear D. Sequencing was performed on peripheral blood. DNA for the CDR3: TGTGCCTGGAGTCTCCGTCAGAGGCAGACTGGAAACACCATATATTTT. Residues: CAWSLRQRQTGNTIYF. Full variable domain (outside the CDR3, taken from reference TRBV30 and TRBJ1-3): SQTIHQWPATLVQPVGSPLSLECTVEGTSNPNLYWYRQAAGRGLQLLFYSVGIGQISSEVPQNLSASRPQDRQFILSSKKLLLSDSGFYLCAWSLRQRQTGNTIYFGEGSWLTVV.